In its sample, the clone carrying this T cell receptor (beta chain) was seen a few times. Its specificity is unknown. The data belong to a study of memory CD4+ T cells and cytomegalovirus serostatus. Study context: Donors were healthy Belgian adults, 10 or so CMV seropositive and under 30 seronegative. Study conclusions and caveats: CD4+ memory repertoires contained about two fifths of the roughly 160 reported CMV TCRbeta sequences.

CDR3 length: 14 amino acids. V lost 1 base and J lost 4, with 11 bases in between. CDR1 SGHVS and CDR2 FQNEAQ come from the germline V gene. Single viable CD3+CD4+CD8-CD45RO+ cells were sorted as the memory CD4+ T cells. Serostatus was set by detecting CMV pp150, pp28, p38, p52 IgG. Here immunoSEQ multiplex PCR was the method, and the copy in TCRdb shows in-frame clones only, minus some. The data contain about 41,000 clones, about 82% of them singletons. The gene calls are TRBV7-8 and TRBJ2-7; D might be TRBD2 (7 bases). This TCR came from an adult in good health and CMV-seronegative. Sequences were obtained from memory CD4+ T cells from blood. In DNA, the CDR3 is TGTGCCAGCAGCTTAGACAGGGAGGGGTACGAGCAGTACTTC. It translates to CASSLDREGYEQYF.